The 27 T cell receptor beta chains below come from one sample, sequenced in a study of blood T cell repertoires in COVID-19. The method was immunoSEQ multiplex PCR; TCRdb's version includes in-frame clones alone and lacks a portion of them. This sample has 250,000 or so clones; 83% occur once, and the top ten carry 3.5% to 4%. Input material: PBMCs or T cells enriched from blood (not recorded which). These receptors were obtained from a woman between 35 and 50 years old who had been exposed to COVID-19.

The CDR3 DNA reads TGTGCCAGTAGTACCCGGCAAGGGGCCTACACCTTC. It codes for CASSTRQGAYTF. V usage is TRBV19 and J usage is TRBJ1-2; a weak D match, TRBD1 (5 bases). CDR3 length: 12 residues. Germline-derived CDR1 and CDR2 are LNHDA and SQIVND (reference sequence). Deletions cut 4 bases from V and 10 bases from J, with 13 bases between.

This clone appeared a single time. The chain uses TRBV5-1 and TRBJ2-7, with 8 bases that match TRBD1. The CDR3 is made up of 13 amino acids. The ends lost 3 bases at V and 2 bases at J; junction bases unmatched: 1. Germline loops: CDR1 SGHRS, CDR2 YFSETQ. CDR3 bases: TGCGCCAGCAGCTGGACAGGGACCTACGAGCAGTACTTC. Residues: CASSWTGTYEQYF.

The CDR3 region has the DNA TGTGCCAGCTCCCCCGGGACAGAAAACAACTATGGCTACACCTTC. Residues: CASSPGTENNYGYTF. The chain recombines TRBV18 with TRBJ1-2; 7 nucleotides match TRBD1. The ends lost 6 bases at V and 2 bases at J; junction bases unmatched: 9. The CDR3 has 15 residues. Germline CDR1 is KGHSH and CDR2 is LQKENI.

The chain uses TRBV7-3 and TRBJ1-3; TRBD1 might be the D (6 bases). The CDR3 totals 16 residues. V dropped 4 bases and J dropped 4 bases, with 17 bases sitting between them. Per the germline V gene, CDR1 is SGHTA and CDR2 is FQGTGA. The CDR3 DNA follows: TGTGCCAGCAGCTCATGGGCAGGGGCGAGAGGAAACACCATATATTTT. Encoded protein: CASSSWAGARGNTIYF.

This sequence joins TRBV4-1 and TRBJ1-3; 7 bases agree with TRBD1. Germline values: CDR1 MGHRA, CDR2 YSYEKL. V was pared by 4 bases and J by 0 bases, with 12 bases of the junction left unmatched. This CDR3 is 18 amino acids long. The CDR3 reads CASSLVPLNRGSGNTIYF. CDR3 DNA: TGCGCCAGCAGCCTCGTCCCCCTAAACAGGGGCTCTGGAAACACCATATATTTT.

The CDR3 sequence is CASSWGVWGFDYNEQFF. Here the CDR3 DNA reads TGCGCCAGCAGCTGGGGGGTATGGGGTTTCGACTACAATGAGCAGTTCTTC. The V call is TRBV5-1, the J call TRBJ2-1, with D maybe TRBD2 (6 bases). The CDR3 contains 17 residues. V lost 3 bases to trimming and J lost 3 bases, with 19 bases between them. Germline loops: CDR1 SGHRS, CDR2 YFSETQ. Complete variable domain (other parts from reference TRBV5-1 and TRBJ2-1): KAGVTQTPRYLIKTRGQQVTLSCSPISGHRSVSWYQQTPGQGLQFLFEYFSETQRNKGNFPGRFSGRQFSNSRSEMNVSTLELGDSALYLCASSWGVWGFDYNEQFFGPGTRLTVL.

This chain links TRBV30 with TRBJ2-7, with TRBD1 matching 8 bases. CDR1 is GTSNPN and CDR2 is SVGIG in the germline V gene (reference sequence). This CDR3 has 12 amino acids. The V segment lost 3 bases and the J segment 2 bases; nucleotides outside the gene matches: 0. CDR3 bases: TGTGCCTGGAGCAGGGGGCCCTACGAGCAGTACTTC. Amino acid sequence: CAWSRGPYEQYF.

The genes are TRBV9 and TRBJ2-7, with 7 nucleotides matching TRBD1. V was clipped by 0 bases and J by 2 bases; unmatched bases: 5. This CDR3 has 15 residues. Germline V lookup: CDR1 SGDLS, CDR2 YYNGEE. CDR3 sequence reads: CASSVGTQGAYEQYF. The CDR3 region has the DNA TGTGCCAGCAGCGTAGGGACCCAGGGGGCCTACGAGCAGTACTTC. The variable domain in full, completed from reference TRBV9 and TRBJ2-7, reads DSGVTQTPKHLITATGQRVTLRCSPRSGDLSVYWYQQSLDQGLQFLIQYYNGEERAKGNILERFSAQQFPDLHSELNLSSLELGDSALYFCASSVGTQGAYEQYFGPGTRLTVT.

The CDR3 loop is CASRRTGTSNYEQYF. CDR3 bases: TGTGCCAGCAGACGTACCGGGACTAGCAACTACGAGCAGTACTTC. The chain joins TRBV7-2 to TRBJ2-7; TRBD2 matches 9 bases. Trimming removed 6 bases from V and 3 bases from J; junction bases left unmatched: 9. The CDR3 has 15 residues. From germline, CDR1 is SGHTA and CDR2 FQGNSA.

This rearrangement joins TRBV28 to TRBJ1-1; TRBD1 aligns across 9 bases. CDR3 length: 12 residues. The trim removed 11 bases at V and 2 bases at J, leaving 3 bases unmatched. Germline lookup yields CDR1 MDHEN and CDR2 SYDVKM. The CDR3 here is CASQGANTEAFF. CDR3 DNA sequence: TGTGCCTCACAGGGGGCTAACACTGAAGCTTTCTTT.

This rearrangement joins TRBV5-4 to TRBJ2-6, with TRBD1 matching 11 bases. The CDR3 consists of 18 residues. The V gene's germline CDR1 is SGHNT and CDR2 YYREEE (reference sequence). J gave up 3 bases and V 3 bases, and 8 bases lay outside the gene matches. The DNA for the CDR3 is TGTGCCAGCAGCTCCGGACAGGGGGCGAGGTATGGGGCCAACGTCCTGACTTTC. Amino acid sequence: CASSSGQGARYGANVLTF.

V and J are TRBV19 and TRBJ2-2; 8 bases match TRBD2. Germline loops: CDR1 LNHDA, CDR2 SQIVND (reference sequence). The trim removed 3 bases at V and 7 bases at J, leaving 13 bases unmatched. This CDR3 contains 17 residues. CDR3: CASSMGVAGLSDGELFF. The CDR3 bases are TGTGCCAGTAGTATGGGGGTAGCGGGGCTCAGTGACGGGGAGCTGTTTTTT.

Worth noting for this clone: The sample carries other DNA sequences with the same CDR3. This rearrangement joins TRBV5-1 to TRBJ2-1, with 9 bases that match TRBD1. Unmatched junction bases numbered 2, after V lost 0 bases and J lost 4 bases. CDR3 length equals 15 residues. CDR1 and CDR2 from the germline V gene are SGHRS and YFSETQ. The CDR3 DNA reads as TGCGCCAGCAGCTTGGCCGGACAGGGGTACAATGAGCAGTTCTTC. The encoded protein is CASSLAGQGYNEQFF.

This chain uses TRBV3-1 (or the pseudogene TRBV3-2) with TRBJ2-4; 13 bases align to TRBD2. V was pared by 4 bases and J by 7 bases, with 28 bases of the junction left unmatched. Germline V CDR1 and CDR2: LGHDT, YNNKEL (reference sequence). The CDR3 is made up of 23 amino acids. CDR3 DNA sequence: TGTGCCAGCAGCCCCCGACCTGCGACAGGGTGGTTTTGGACTAGCGGGGGTCTTAACATTCAGTACTTC. As protein: CASSPRPATGWFWTSGGLNIQYF.

The chain is built from TRBV7-2 and TRBJ2-2, with D unclear. Trimming stripped 1 base from V and 1 base from J, with 7 bases between. Germline values: CDR1 SGHTA, CDR2 FQGNSA. The CDR3 length is 15 residues. The CDR3 spells CASSLGYGNTGELFF. The CDR3 nucleotides are TGTGCCAGCAGCTTAGGCTACGGGAACACCGGGGAGCTGTTTTTT.

The chain is built from TRBV28 and TRBJ1-2; D perhaps matches TRBD1 (6 bases). V was cut by 10 bases and J by 4 bases, with 13 bases left in between. The CDR3 covers 12 residues. In germline, CDR1 is MDHEN, CDR2 SYDVKM. This chain's CDR3 is CATLPTGYGYTF. The CDR3 DNA is TGTGCCACCTTGCCGACAGGCTATGGCTACACCTTC.

The V call is TRBV24-1, the J call TRBJ2-3, with 8 bases matching TRBD2. This CDR3 contains 14 residues. The germline CDR1 and CDR2 sequences are KGHDR and SFDVKD. The DNA of the CDR3 is TGTGCAACACGGGCGGGGGGTAGCACAGATACGCAGTATTTT. It yields the protein CATRAGGSTDTQYF.

In DNA form, the CDR3 reads TGTGCCAGCAGCTCAATATACCACAGGGGCCCTTATGGCTACACCTTC. Its protein is CASSSIYHRGPYGYTF. The genes are TRBV7-3 and TRBJ1-2, with 7 bases matching TRBD1. The CDR3 contains 16 residues. V lost 4 bases, J lost 5 bases, and 13 bases stayed unmatched. Germline values: CDR1 SGHTA, CDR2 FQGTGA.

The chain carries TRBV11-2 and TRBJ2-7; D is ambiguous. Germline V CDR1 and CDR2: SGHAT, FQNNGV. V lost 3 bases and J 2 bases, leaving 11 bases between the germline ends. CDR3 length: 14 amino acids. The CDR3 coding sequence is TGTGCCAGCAGCTTGGATGTCCAGGCCTACGAGCAGTACTTC. Its translation: CASSLDVQAYEQYF. Combining the CDR3 with reference TRBV11-2 and TRBJ2-7 gives the whole variable domain EAGVAQSPRYKIIEKRQSVAFWCNPISGHATLYWYQQILGQGPKLLIQFQNNGVVDDSQLPKDRFSAERLKGVDSTLKIQPAKLEDSAVYLCASSLDVQAYEQYFGPGTRLTVT.

V usage is TRBV15 and J usage is TRBJ2-7, with a possible D match to TRBD2 (6 bases). The V end lost 0 bases, the J end lost 2 bases, and 23 bases lay between the germline ends. The CDR3 has 19 amino acids. Looked up from germline, CDR1 is LNHNV and CDR2 is YYDKDF (reference sequence). The CDR3 nucleotides are TGTGCCACCAGCAGAGACACTGGGGAGTTAGCGGAAACTACCTACGAGCAGTACTTC. Residues: CATSRDTGELAETTYEQYF.

The chain carries TRBV6-5 and TRBJ2-1; possible D gene TRBD1, 6 bases. CDR1 MNHEY and CDR2 SVGAGI come from the germline V gene. CDR3 length equals 16 residues. V was clipped by 0 bases and J by 6 bases, with 15 bases between them. CDR3 residues: CASSYSAGEGRNEQFF. The CDR3 nucleotides read TGTGCCAGCAGTTACTCAGCAGGGGAAGGGCGCAATGAGCAGTTCTTC.

The chain has TRBV3-1 (or the pseudogene TRBV3-2) and TRBJ2-5; 8 bases match TRBD2. Germline lookup yields CDR1 LGHDT and CDR2 YNNKEL (reference sequence). The trim removed 2 bases at V and 5 bases at J, leaving 10 bases unmatched. The CDR3 has 16 amino acids. The CDR3 spells CASSQTRTSLPETQYF. The CDR3 DNA follows: TGTGCCAGCAGCCAAACCAGGACTAGCCTACCGGAGACCCAGTACTTC.

The chain couples TRBV10-3 to TRBJ2-7; 10 nucleotides agree with TRBD2. Trimming at V came to 10 bases and at J to 7 bases, leaving 16 bases not matched to a gene. CDR1 and CDR2 (germline): ENHRY, SYGVKD. The CDR3 contains 15 residues. CDR3 region: CATASRSGGDGEQYF. CDR3 coding DNA: TGTGCCACGGCAAGTAGGAGCGGGGGGGACGGGGAGCAGTACTTC.

V is TRBV7-2 and J is TRBJ2-7; 9 bases map to TRBD1. V gave up 6 bases and J gave up 3 bases; unmatched junction bases: 9. The CDR3 runs to 15 residues. CDR1 is SGHTA and CDR2 is FQGNSA in the germline V gene. Here the CDR3 DNA reads TGTGCCAGCAGTTTTGGACAGGGGAACTTCTACGAGCAGTACTTC. The encoded protein is CASSFGQGNFYEQYF. The whole variable domain, remainder taken from reference TRBV7-2 and TRBJ2-7, is GAGVSQSPSNKVTEKGKDVELRCDPISGHTALYWYRQSLGQGLEFLIYFQGNSAPDKSGLPSDRFSAERTGGSVSTLTIQRTQQEDSAVYLCASSFGQGNFYEQYFGPGTRLTVT.

The rearrangement joins TRBV5-1 to TRBJ2-7; the D is unclear. The CDR3 has 14 residues. Germline CDR1 SGHRS, CDR2 YFSETQ. The ends were cut back, 0 bases at V and 2 bases at J, with 9 bases in the middle. The CDR3 region is CASSLAGFTYEQYF. The CDR3 nucleotides are TGCGCCAGCAGCTTGGCCGGGTTTACCTACGAGCAGTACTTC.

The V call is TRBV5-1, the J call TRBJ2-3, with D hard to call. Germline assignment: CDR1 SGHRS and CDR2 YFSETQ. CDR3 length: 14 residues. Trimming stripped 0 bases from V and 2 bases from J, with 7 bases between. CDR3 in amino acids: CASSLGHDTDTQYF. CDR3 nucleotide sequence: TGCGCCAGCAGCTTGGGACACGACACAGATACGCAGTATTTT. Full variable domain (remainder filled in from reference TRBV5-1 and TRBJ2-3): KAGVTQTPRYLIKTRGQQVTLSCSPISGHRSVSWYQQTPGQGLQFLFEYFSETQRNKGNFPGRFSGRQFSNSRSEMNVSTLELGDSALYLCASSLGHDTDTQYFGPGTRLTVL.

The chain combines TRBV6-6 with TRBJ1-2; TRBD1 matches at 12 bases. Germline V gives CDR1 MNHNY, CDR2 SVGAGI (reference sequence). J was trimmed by 7 bases and V by 4 bases; bases with no gene match: 10. The length of the CDR3 is 16 residues. CDR3 in amino acids: CASSSRRGQGASGYTF. CDR3 nucleotide sequence: TGTGCCAGCAGTTCGCGCCGGGGACAGGGGGCTAGTGGCTACACCTTC.